Each of the 5 T cell receptor beta chains below was sequenced from the same sample in a study of T cell responses to AZD1222 COVID-19 vaccine. Here immunoSEQ multiplex PCR was the method, and the copy in TCRdb shows in-frame clones only, minus some. The sample comprises approximately 150,000 clones, approximately 89% of which are singletons, and roughly 1.2% rests with the top ten. Here the sequenced sample was peripheral blood, taken 28 days after the second AZD1222 dose. The receptors here all came from an adult who received the AZD1222 COVID-19 vaccine.

The rearrangement links TRBV6-2 or TRBV6-3 to TRBJ2-1; 14 nucleotides line up with TRBD2. Germline V gene sequence: CDR1 MNHEY, CDR2 SVGEGT. The CDR3 is made up of 16 amino acids. After removal of 5 bases from V and 9 bases from J, the junction contained 9 bases not matched to a gene. CDR3 sequence: CASSTGTSGRLGEQFF. Written as DNA, the CDR3 is TGTGCCAGCAGTACTGGGACTAGCGGGAGATTAGGTGAGCAGTTCTTC.

This clone was recorded once. The CDR3 sequence: CASSLGQGADTQYF. The CDR3 nucleotides are TGTGCCAGCAGCTTAGGGCAGGGCGCAGATACGCAGTATTTT. V usage is TRBV7-2 and J usage is TRBJ2-3; D is possibly TRBD1 (5 bases). V lost 1 base, J lost 4 bases, and 9 bases lay in between. Germline V gene data show CDR1 as SGHTA and CDR2 as FQGNSA. The CDR3 totals 14 residues.

The J gene is TRBJ2-5, the V gene TRBV19, with D possibly being TRBD2 (6 bases). V lost 6 bases and J 5 bases, leaving 19 bases between the germline ends. The CDR3 is 15 amino acids. The germline V gene has CDR1 LNHDA and CDR2 SQIVND (reference sequence). In nucleotides, the CDR3 is TGTGCCAGTAGCATTTTCCACAGGAGGGAGGAGACCCAGTACTTC. Translated, it gives CASSIFHRREETQYF.

The V and J genes are TRBV9 and TRBJ2-7, with D hard to call. The CDR3 has 12 residues. V was trimmed by 4 bases and J by 3 bases, leaving 8 bases between them. Looked up from germline, CDR1 is SGDLS and CDR2 is YYNGEE. The CDR3 nucleotides read TGTGCCAGCAGCCCCGGCAGCTACGAGCAGTACTTC. Encoded protein: CASSPGSYEQYF.

The chain employs TRBV19 and TRBJ1-2, with D perhaps TRBD1 (5 bases). This CDR3 has 15 amino acids. Germline CDR1 and CDR2: LNHDA and SQIVND (reference sequence). V lost 5 bases, J lost 2 bases, and 15 bases lay in between. The CDR3 reads CASSQTGGGNYGYTF. CDR3 DNA: TGTGCCAGTAGTCAAACAGGAGGTGGCAACTATGGCTACACCTTC.